This TCR beta chain came from a study of metastatic and nonmetastatic thyroid tumors. About the research overall: Peripheral blood and tumor or nodule samples from malignant and benign thyroid patients were compared.

Germline V gene lookup returns CDR1 DFQATT and CDR2 SNEGSKA (reference sequence). V was cut by 8 bases and J by 5 bases, with 10 bases left in between. The CDR3 is made up of 11 amino acids. The study, taken as a whole, reports: It was reportedly found that TCR beta diversity was significantly higher in malignant thyroid tumors than in benign nodules, a difference seen in both blood and tumor samples.

TCRdb re-called clones via MiXCR from the PCR reads. Seen here are 22,000 or so clones, roughly 22% observed once, and the top ten hold about 12%. This clone was seen ten or more times. Antigen: not known. Every patient underwent thyroid surgery untreated. This sequence was found in a female donor with papillary thyroid cancer or a benign thyroid nodule (not recorded which). Some clones in this sample may be carry-over from other donors' samples. Specimen: tumor tissue. V is TRBV20-1 and J is TRBJ1-5, with a tentative D call TRBD1 (6 bases). CDR3 nucleotide sequence: TGCAGTTCAAGGGGGGATCAGCCCCAGCATTTT. Amino acids: CSSRGDQPQHF.